This entry concerns a single T cell receptor (beta chain). This clone has a single count. The clone's antigen remains unknown. Base qualities are not recorded, but no much larger clone differs from it by a single base. The immunoSEQ Assay, a bias-controlled multiplex PCR, was used to amplify TCRbeta CDR3 regions from genomic DNA. The authors' analysis ran thus. The number of nucleated cells in each sample was estimated from the amplification of reference gene primers within the assay. To quantify the absolute abundance of each unique TCRbeta CDR3 rearrangement, sequence reads were collapsed and filtered. Productive Simpson clonality was computed per sample as the square root of Simpson's diversity index over productive rearrangements. TCRdb retrieved this table from immuneACCESS and kept in-frame rearrangements only. Not all clones are present; in checked studies, unresolved V genes account for under half, and no reason is known for the remainder. D and trimming were read from the DNA, whereas the V and J calls and clone size are those reported in that table. The sample table records around 200,000 clones; approximately 86% of these occur just once. About 6.5% of the sample is in the top ten clones.

From the cysteine through the phenylalanine, the CDR3 covers 12 amino acids. This entry keeps only the CDR3 DNA: 36 bases, framed from base 1. CDR1 is given as MNHEY and CDR2 as SVGAGI, both from the germline V gene. V lost 8 bases and J lost 7 bases, and the count of bases not matched to a germline gene is 7. Whole blood was collected in K2EDTA tubes by collaborating institutions according to the institutions' own protocols. For TCRbeta analysis, collaborators shipped samples as frozen whole blood, isolated PBMCs, or DNA extracted from either of those sample types. This sample is drawn from a study of blood T cell repertoires in COVID-19 (dated by TCRdb to 2020 to 2022). Background on the whole study: The collaborator samples originated in the United States, Italy and Spain and spanned the acute and convalescent phases of COVID-19. The prospective study material was composed of cDNA or gDNA derived from T cells, B-cell-depleted T cells, or PBMCs. The dataset comprised deeply sampled blood TCRbeta repertoires from subjects exposed to, actively infected with, or recovered from COVID-19. A freely available public database, intended as a resource for researchers studying the immune response to SARS-CoV-2, is where the repertoires were released. The samples were drawn from the first 160 participants of the ongoing ImmuneRACE study and from about 1,200 subjects provided by 6 global collaborators. Sample metadata almost always included a de-identified subject ID, COVID-19 status, age in years and sex. Where HLA class I and class II types were available, the types were taken from metadata supplied by the sample provider, not from assay-based typing.

General findings and caveats noted by the study authors: Clinical and demographic metadata were provided uncurated, with the amount varying by source and participant.

The chain is made from TRBV6-5 and TRBJ1-1, with 7 bases aligning to TRBD1. The receptor was isolated from a woman older than 75 in a cohort sampled during active or convalescent COVID-19. Sequencing was carried out using peripheral blood. The CDR3 reads CASRQGLGEAFF. The DNA reads as follows: TGTGCCAGCCGACAGGGACTGGGTGAAGCTTTCTTT.